The source of this TCR beta chain is a study of CD8 T cells in ankylosing spondylitis. This CDR3 spans 13 amino acids. Germline V lookup: CDR1 SGHVS, CDR2 FNYEAQ. Trimming stripped 2 bases from V and 5 bases from J, with 6 bases between. Overall study results and limits: Disease-linked clones reportedly showed significant enrichment in matched ankylosing spondylitis synovial fluid. Disease-linked clones displayed a CD8+ phenotype and appeared relatively rarely in peripheral blood. Seven or eight highly homologous variants made up a TCR beta motif, and this motif appeared characteristic of ankylosing spondylitis blood. Prior work had noted some motif variants in reactive arthritis blood and synovial fluid.

In the case of this clonotype: Antigen specificity is unknown.

The TCR beta libraries were generated through quantitative 5'-RACE incorporating molecular barcodes. TCRdb called the 5' RACE reads again in MiXCR, with one record for every CDR3 protein. The sample lists fewer than 400,000 distinct CDR3 sequences, roughly 8% occurring once. This chain links TRBV7-6 with TRBJ2-2; D gene ambiguous. The sequence derives from a male donor with ankylosing spondylitis. The material sequenced was blood, either unsorted or a sorted T cell fraction (not recorded which). The DNA for the CDR3 is TGTGCCAGCAGCTTATTTTCGACCGGGGAGCTGTTTTTT. Amino acids: CASSLFSTGELFF.